Each of the 17 T cell receptor beta chains below was sequenced from the same sample in a study of T cells after yellow fever vaccination. Using its own MiXCR run on the 5' RACE reads, TCRdb lists one record per CDR3 protein. The profile shows 500,000 to 650,000 distinct CDR3 sequences, around an eighth of them singletons. The source material was PBMCs, sampled on the day of the yellow fever booster vaccination. The receptors come from a man aged 30 to 45 who received the YFV17D yellow fever vaccine.

This clonotype was detected ten times or more. V is TRBV20-1 and J is TRBJ2-2, with D perhaps TRBD2 (5 bases). The CDR3 covers 14 residues. CDR1 is DFQATT, CDR2 SNEGSKA, per germline (reference sequence). With 4 bases removed from V and 0 bases from J, the gap between germline ends came to 9 bases. CDR3 sequence reads: CSAKRETNTGELFF. CDR3 DNA: TGCAGTGCTAAGAGGGAAACGAACACCGGGGAGCTGTTTTTT.

In DNA, the CDR3 is TGTGCCAGCTCCCGGGGAGCCCTAGCAGATACGCAGTATTTT. This gives the protein CASSRGALADTQYF. This rearrangement joins TRBV11-2 to TRBJ2-3; possible D gene TRBD2, 5 bases. Per the germline V gene, CDR1 is SGHAT and CDR2 is FQNNGV. V lost 8 bases and J lost 4, with 16 bases in between. The CDR3 spans 14 residues. The full variable domain, in which reference TRBV11-2 and TRBJ2-3 provide the parts outside the CDR3, is EAGVAQSPRYKIIEKRQSVAFWCNPISGHATLYWYQQILGQGPKLLIQFQNNGVVDDSQLPKDRFSAERLKGVDSTLKIQPAKLEDSAVYLCASSRGALADTQYFGPGTRLTVL.

This clonotype has just a few counts. The V and J genes are TRBV7-2 and TRBJ2-7; D is ambiguous. Germline CDR1 and CDR2: SGHTA and FQGNSA. The CDR3 is made up of 15 amino acids. V shed 5 bases and J shed 0 bases, with 14 bases lying between them. The DNA for the CDR3 is TGTGCCAGCAGCCCGGCGCCTCCTAGCTCCTACGAGCAGTACTTC. It yields the protein CASSPAPPSSYEQYF.

This clonotype turned up a few times. This chain joins TRBV7-2 and TRBJ2-3, with D possibly being TRBD2 (5 bases). V gave up 5 bases and J gave up 5 bases, with 11 bases separating them. Germline lookup yields CDR1 SGHTA and CDR2 FQGNSA. CDR3 length: 13 residues. CDR3 in amino acids: CASSHGGRDTQYF. CDR3 nucleotides: TGTGCCAGCAGCCACGGAGGAAGAGATACGCAGTATTTT.

This clonotype was detected ten times or more. This rearrangement joins TRBV24-1 to TRBJ2-2; 8 bases align to TRBD2. Unmatched junction bases numbered 2, after V lost 5 bases and J lost 4 bases. Germline loops: CDR1 KGHDR, CDR2 SFDVKD. CDR3 length equals 14 residues. CDR3 coding DNA: TGTGCCACCAGTGGACTAGCGTTCACCGGGGAGCTGTTTTTT. Translating it yields CATSGLAFTGELFF.

This clonotype was seen only a few times. This chain uses TRBV2 with TRBJ2-2, with D perhaps TRBD1 (5 bases). V lost 8 bases to trimming and J lost 7 bases, with 11 bases between them. In germline, CDR1 is SNHLY, CDR2 FYNNEI. The CDR3 is 12 amino acids. CDR3 bases: TGTGCCAGCTCGCAGGGCATCGGGGAGCTGTTTTTT. Residues: CASSQGIGELFF.

V usage is TRBV7-8 and J usage is TRBJ2-5; no definite D call. In germline, CDR1 is SGHVS, CDR2 FQNEAQ. The CDR3 sequence is 13 residues long. Trimming removed 5 bases at V and 1 base at J, with 8 bases between. CDR3 amino acids: CASSTRSQETQYF. Here the CDR3 DNA reads TGTGCCAGCAGCACAAGGTCCCAAGAGACCCAGTACTTC.

This clonotype was detected many times. The rearrangement uses TRBV12-3 or TRBV12-4 and TRBJ2-1; 8 bases agree with TRBD2. The CDR3 covers 15 residues. Trimming took 6 bases from V and 0 from J; bases not matched to a gene: 4. The CDR3 DNA reads TGTGCCAGCAGACCAAGCGGGAGCTCCTACAATGAGCAGTTCTTC. It specifies CASRPSGSSYNEQFF.

This clonotype was seen more than once but under ten times. The V call is TRBV10-3, the J call TRBJ2-3; 13 bases match TRBD2. J was trimmed by 2 bases and V by 0 bases; bases with no gene match: 5. Per the germline V gene, CDR1 is ENHRY and CDR2 is SYGVKD. The CDR3 covers 18 residues. CDR3 in DNA: TGTGCCATCAGTGAGTCAGTTGGGACTAGCGGGGACACAGATACGCAGTATTTT. It encodes CAISESVGTSGDTDTQYF.

V and J are TRBV25-1 and TRBJ2-7; 10 positions agree with TRBD2. The CDR3 loop spans 17 amino acids. Trimming took 1 base from V and 0 from J; bases not matched to a gene: 6. Per the germline V gene, CDR1 is MGHDK and CDR2 is SYGVNS. In nucleotides, the CDR3 is TGTGCCAGCAGTGAATTGGGTAGCGGGGGGAGCTCCTACGAGCAGTACTTC. It yields the protein CASSELGSGGSSYEQYF.

This chain links TRBV28 with TRBJ2-1; D possibly matches TRBD1 or TRBD2 (6 bases each). Per germline, CDR1 MDHEN and CDR2 SYDVKM. Trimming removed 7 bases at V and 7 bases at J, with 11 bases between. This CDR3 is 12 amino acids long. The CDR3 sequence is CASKQGRNEQFF. The DNA of the CDR3 is TGTGCCAGCAAGCAGGGGAGGAATGAGCAGTTCTTC.

The gene calls are TRBV9 and TRBJ2-3, with a tentative D call TRBD2 (5 bases). Germline CDR1 is SGDLS and CDR2 is YYNGEE. V lost 0 bases and J 6 bases, leaving 11 bases between the germline ends. The CDR3 runs to 14 residues. CDR3 bases: TGTGCCAGCAGCGTAGGAGGGTGGAGGGATACGCAGTATTTT. Its protein product is CASSVGGWRDTQYF. The entire variable domain, with the rest obtained from reference TRBV9 and TRBJ2-3, is as follows: DSGVTQTPKHLITATGQRVTLRCSPRSGDLSVYWYQQSLDQGLQFLIQYYNGEERAKGNILERFSAQQFPDLHSELNLSSLELGDSALYFCASSVGGWRDTQYFGPGTRLTVL.

The V gene is TRBV7-2, the J gene TRBJ2-7; TRBD2 matches at 10 bases. CDR1 is SGHTA and CDR2 is FQGNSA in the germline V gene. J was trimmed by 2 bases and V by 6 bases; bases with no gene match: 7. CDR3 length: 15 amino acids. The chain's CDR3 is CASSLSGRTAYEQYF. The CDR3 DNA sequence: TGTGCCAGCAGTCTTAGCGGGAGGACCGCCTACGAGCAGTACTTC.

The V and J genes are TRBV19 and TRBJ2-4; 9 nucleotides match TRBD2. Germline CDR1 is LNHDA and CDR2 is SQIVND (reference sequence). V shed 7 bases, J shed 1 base, and the junction held 20 bases outside the gene matches. The length of the CDR3 is 20 residues. The CDR3 bases are TGTGCCAGTAAATCCGCTAGCGGGAACCTTGTTCCTCGGGCCAAAAACATTCAGTACTTC. Amino acid sequence: CASKSASGNLVPRAKNIQYF. The full variable domain, its missing parts supplied by reference TRBV19 and TRBJ2-4, is DGGITQSPKYLFRKEGQNVTLSCEQNLNHDAMYWYRQDPGQGLRLIYYSQIVNDFQKGDIAEGYSVSREKKESFPLTVTSAQKNPTAFYLCASKSASGNLVPRAKNIQYFGAGTRLSVL.

The chain carries TRBV4-1 and TRBJ1-5, with a tentative D call TRBD1 (5 bases). Germline lookup yields CDR1 MGHRA and CDR2 YSYEKL. V dropped 0 bases and J dropped 3 bases, with 21 bases sitting between them. The CDR3 sequence is 19 residues long. The CDR3 sequence: CASSQDPGRGPWDNQPQHF. The CDR3, as DNA: TGCGCCAGCAGCCAAGATCCAGGGAGAGGCCCCTGGGACAATCAGCCCCAGCATTTT.

This clonotype was picked up a small number of times. The chain carries TRBV7-9 and TRBJ2-7; D tentatively fits TRBD1 or TRBD2 (5 bases each). Trimming stripped 5 bases from V and 2 bases from J, with 13 bases between. The CDR3 spans 14 residues. The germline gives CDR1 SEHNR, CDR2 FQNEAQ (reference sequence). CDR3 in DNA: TGTGCCAGCAGCCCCCGGGACCCAACCTACGAGCAGTACTTC. Its protein is CASSPRDPTYEQYF.

For the CDR3, the DNA is TGTGCCAGCAGCGAGGGAGCGGGAGGGCCTTACGAGCAGTACTTC. As protein: CASSEGAGGPYEQYF. The gene calls are TRBV11-2 and TRBJ2-7; 10 nucleotides line up with TRBD2. CDR3 length equals 15 residues. Trimming cost V 5 bases and J 4 bases; bases outside gene matches: 8. CDR1 SGHAT and CDR2 FQNNGV come from the germline V gene.